This is a list of T cell receptor beta chains from one sample in a study of cytomegalovirus exposure and HLA in healthy donors. TCRdb's table, derived via immunoSEQ multiplex PCR, lists solely in-frame clones and lacks some. The sample has approximately 180,000 clones, 81% seen once. Sequencing was performed on PBMCs. These receptors all stem from a man in his late teens or twenties in good health and CMV-seronegative. CDR3s include the opening cysteine and the closing phenylalanine or tryptophan. A D gene is named only where the DNA matches it firmly. Clone sizes are given selectively: once, few, many, or a class where the clone is expanded.

v_call	j_call	clone_size	d_call	cdr3_nt	cdr3_aa
TRBV9	TRBJ2-7	.	.	TGTGCCAGCAGCGTCTCCCCCACTCAGGGCATAGAGTACGAGCAGTACTTC	CASSVSPTQGIEYEQYF
TRBV7-3	TRBJ2-7	.	.	TGTGCCAGCAGCTTAAGTGCGACAGGAACTTACGAGCAGTACTTC	CASSLSATGTYEQYF
TRBV4-1	TRBJ2-1	.	.	TGCGCCAGCAGCCAAGGGGTAGCTGCCTATGAGCAGTTCTTC	CASSQGVAAYEQFF
TRBV10-3	TRBJ2-2	.	TRBD2	TGTGCCATCAGTGAGGGGGGGACTAGCGGGGGCACGAACACCGGGGAGCTGTTTTTT	CAISEGGTSGGTNTGELFF
TRBV15	TRBJ2-7	few	.	TGTGCCACCAGCAGAGATCCAAGGACGCTTCGGGGCGAGCAGTACTTC	CATSRDPRTLRGEQYF
TRBV7-9	TRBJ1-1	.	.	TGTGCCAGCAGCTTAGGGCGATCAGGAGCTTTCTTT	CASSLGRSGAFF
TRBV15	TRBJ2-7	.	.	TGTGCCACCAGCACCAACGGAGGCTACGAGCAGTACTTC	CATSTNGGYEQYF
TRBV19	TRBJ2-3	.	.	TGTGCCAGTAGTATAGATCAAGCGGAGACCACAGATACGCAGTATTTT	CASSIDQAETTDTQYF
TRBV5-8	TRBJ2-5	.	TRBD1	TGTGCCAGCAGCTTGAGACAGGGGACCCAGTACTTC	CASSLRQGTQYF
TRBV28	TRBJ1-1	.	.	TGTGCCAGCAGTTCCCCTGGGTCCGGAGGCACTGAAGCTTTCTTT	CASSSPGSGGTEAFF
TRBV19	TRBJ1-1	.	TRBD1	TGTGCCACCACGAGGACAGGGAACACTGAAGCTTTCTTT	CATTRTGNTEAFF
TRBV5-4	TRBJ1-4	.	TRBD1	TGTGCCAGCAGCACGACAGGGGAGGGAAAACTGTTTTTT	CASSTTGEGKLFF
TRBV5-6	TRBJ1-5	.	TRBD1	TGTGCCAGCAGCTTACACAGGGGACAGGGAAATCAGCCCCAGCATTTT	CASSLHRGQGNQPQHF
TRBV19	TRBJ1-5	.	.	TGTGCCAGTAGCAAAGCCGGGACGGCGGGGAATCAGCCCCAGCATTTT	CASSKAGTAGNQPQHF